This T cell receptor (beta chain) was sequenced during a study of T-cell reconstitution after alpha-beta-depleted transplantation in children. Study findings and constraints: Newly generated T cells supplied most T-cell counts and diversity one year post-transplant. Several hundred expanded graft clones reportedly were the source of alpha-beta T cells about two months after transplant. Some patients showed high day-60 TCRbeta diversity, which derived from surviving recipient T cells and thymic progenitors.

Per germline, CDR1 LGHNT and CDR2 FRNRAP. With 1 base clipped from V and 8 bases from J, the junction kept 5 bases outside the gene matches. This CDR3 has 14 residues. In its sample, this clonotype was seen many times. Its target is unknown. Unique molecular identifiers were used in preparing the TCRbeta library. Each CDR3 protein is one row after TCRdb ran MiXCR on the PCR reads. The table lists a few hundred thousand distinct CDR3 sequences, 6.6% of them singletons. The source was PBMCs, collected before TCRalphabeta/CD19-depleted stem cell transplant. The sequence derives from a boy aged 2-15 years with acute lymphoblastic leukemia, due to receive a stem cell transplant. This chain links TRBV12-5 with TRBJ2-1; 7 bases align to TRBD1. The CDR3 is CASGLGQGVDEQFF. CDR3 coding DNA: TGTGCTAGTGGTTTGGGACAGGGTGTGGATGAGCAGTTCTTC.